This T cell receptor beta chain was observed in a study of PD-L1 blockade in urothelial cancer. On the study more broadly: In the mid-2010s therapy began: atezolizumab 1,200 mg intravenously every 3 weeks. Study-wide results and caveats: Improved survival was predicted by pretreatment blood TCR clonality below the median.

Profiled with immunoSEQ multiplex PCR; TCRdb holds only in-frame clones, not every one. This table holds tens of thousands of clones, over 75% found once. This clone appeared a few times. Its antigen is currently unknown. The material sequenced was PBMCs, taken around atezolizumab (anti-PD-L1) treatment. This TCR was recovered from a man aged 70 or older with urothelial cancer.

The CDR3 coding sequence is TGTGCCAGCAGTTCGGCGGCGAACTATGGCTACACCTTC. Protein product: CASSSAANYGYTF. The chain uses TRBV6-5 and TRBJ1-2; D gene uncertain. The CDR3 runs 13 residues. Trimming shortened V by 4 bases and J by 2 bases, and 8 bases separated the two germline ends. Per germline, CDR1 MNHEY and CDR2 SVGAGI.